What follows are 26 T cell receptor beta chains derived from one specimen sequenced in a study of shared clonotypes between healthy human individuals. Sequencing used immunoSEQ multiplex PCR; TCRdb keeps in-frame clones, though not all of them. This sample has roughly 110,000 clones, with 68% found just once. The sequenced sample consisted of memory CD8+ T cells sorted from blood. Subset: CD45RO+ cells pooled with CCR7-negative TemRA cells. All receptors come from a woman in her twenties or thirties in good health.

The chain links TRBV29-1 to TRBJ1-2; no clear D gene. The CDR3 sequence is 13 residues long. V was shortened by 0 bases and J by 4 bases, with 9 bases between the two germline ends. The germline CDR1 and CDR2 sequences are SQVTM and ANQGSEA. The CDR3 DNA reads TGCAGCGTTGAAGACAATCCGGGCTATGGCTACACCTTC. It specifies CSVEDNPGYGYTF.

The chain joins TRBV7-8 to TRBJ1-1, with 10 bases fitting TRBD1. The CDR3 runs to 19 residues. The trim removed 4 bases at V and 3 bases at J, leaving 17 bases unmatched. CDR1 is SGHVS, CDR2 FQNEAQ, per germline. The CDR3 DNA follows: TGTGCCAGCAGCTCAACCCGACAGGGGGCGCTTCGGCCGCACACTGAAGCTTTCTTT. Residues: CASSSTRQGALRPHTEAFF.

This sequence joins TRBV28 and TRBJ2-7, with a tentative D call TRBD1 (6 bases). V was pared by 8 bases and J by 0 bases, with 14 bases between. The CDR3 covers 14 residues. Germline lookup yields CDR1 MDHEN and CDR2 SYDVKM. This chain's CDR3 is CASGKTGTSYEQYF. The DNA for the CDR3 is TGTGCCAGCGGAAAGACAGGTACCTCCTACGAGCAGTACTTC.

CDR3 bases: TGTGCCAGCAGCCCTACAGGGTCTGAAGCTTTCTTT. This translates into CASSPTGSEAFF. The chain is built from TRBV28 and TRBJ1-1, with TRBD1 as a possible D gene (6 bases). The CDR3 has 12 residues. V lost 6 bases and J 6 bases, leaving 11 bases between the germline ends. Germline CDR1 MDHEN, CDR2 SYDVKM. The full variable domain, in which reference TRBV28 and TRBJ1-1 provide the parts outside the CDR3, is DVKVTQSSRYLVKRTGEKVFLECVQDMDHENMFWYRQDPGLGLRLIYFSYDVKMKEKGDIPEGYSVSREKKERFSLILESASTNQTSMYLCASSPTGSEAFFGQGTRLTVV.

This clone occurred a few times. J is TRBJ1-2 and V is TRBV11-2; 8 nucleotides match TRBD1. Unmatched junction bases numbered 7, after V lost 1 base and J lost 6 bases. CDR3 length equals 15 residues. Germline V gives CDR1 SGHAT, CDR2 FQNNGV. The CDR3 bases are TGTGCCAGCAGCTTAGCTCCAGGGGGCGGCGATGGCTACACCTTC. As protein: CASSLAPGGGDGYTF.

This clone was observed at least ten times. The same CDR3 can be traced to other DNA sequences in this sample. The V and J genes are TRBV28 and TRBJ1-5, with D possibly TRBD1 on 5 matching bases. Germline CDR1 reads MDHEN; CDR2 reads SYDVKM. Trimming took off 5 bases at V and 4 bases at J, with 6 bases between the two ends. The CDR3 has 12 amino acids. For the CDR3, the DNA is TGTGCCAGCAGTAGGGGTAATCAGCCCCAGCATTTT. This translates into CASSRGNQPQHF. The full variable domain, its missing parts supplied by reference TRBV28 and TRBJ1-5, is DVKVTQSSRYLVKRTGEKVFLECVQDMDHENMFWYRQDPGLGLRLIYFSYDVKMKEKGDIPEGYSVSREKKERFSLILESASTNQTSMYLCASSRGNQPQHFGDGTRLSIL.

This sequence joins TRBV25-1 and TRBJ2-7, with D hard to call. The CDR3 spans 15 residues. Germline loops: CDR1 MGHDK, CDR2 SYGVNS. V was shortened by 6 bases and J by 1 base, with 16 bases between the two germline ends. CDR3: CASRALRTESYEQYF. As DNA, the CDR3 is TGTGCCAGCAGAGCGCTCCGGACGGAATCCTACGAGCAGTACTTC.

The chain carries TRBV6-5 and TRBJ2-1, with 8 positions matching TRBD2. The ends lost 5 bases at V and 4 bases at J; junction bases unmatched: 7. This CDR3 has 15 amino acids. In germline, CDR1 is MNHEY, CDR2 SVGAGI. DNA for the CDR3: TGTGCCAGCAGTCCCGGGGGGGAGCCGTACAATGAGCAGTTCTTC. Encoded protein: CASSPGGEPYNEQFF.

The V call is TRBV19, the J call TRBJ2-1; 14 nucleotides align to TRBD2. Germline V CDR1 and CDR2: LNHDA, SQIVND (reference sequence). Unmatched junction bases numbered 5, after V lost 4 bases and J lost 6 bases. CDR3 length equals 16 residues. The CDR3 DNA reads TGTGCCAGTAGTAAGGGACTAGCGGGAGCTATCAATGAGCAGTTCTTC. This encodes CASSKGLAGAINEQFF.

Comment on this clone: This probably arose from a read error, given a far larger clone one base away. Other DNA sequences within the sample encode an identical CDR3. The rearrangement joins TRBV6-1 to TRBJ2-7; 11 bases agree with TRBD1. Germline CDR1 and CDR2: MNHNS and SASEGT. The CDR3 runs to 15 residues. The DNA for the CDR3 is TGTGCCAGCAGTGAAGAAGGGACAGGGGGGTACGAGCAGTATTTC. Amino acids: CASSEEGTGGYEQYF.

The chain joins TRBV5-1 to TRBJ2-7; 11 bases are shared with TRBD2. V dropped 2 bases and J dropped 4; count of bases not matched to a gene: 5. The V gene's germline CDR1 is SGHRS and CDR2 YFSETQ. The CDR3 extends over 15 amino acids. Written as DNA, the CDR3 is TGCGCCAGCAGCTTAGGACTAGCGGGCGCTTACGAGCAGTACTTC. It yields the protein CASSLGLAGAYEQYF.

Turning to this clone: Other DNA sequences in the sample encode the same CDR3. This sequence joins TRBV9 and TRBJ2-1, with unresolved D. Trimming shortened V by 0 bases and J by 6 bases, and 4 bases separated the two germline ends. Germline V gene lookup returns CDR1 SGDLS and CDR2 YYNGEE. The CDR3 totals 12 residues. This chain's CDR3 is CASSVGLNEQFF. The CDR3 bases are TGTGCCAGCAGCGTAGGACTCAATGAGCAGTTCTTC.

The sample holds a few counts of this clone. CDR3 protein: CASSAASVNEQFF. The CDR3 DNA is TGTGCCAGCAGTGCGGCTAGCGTCAATGAGCAGTTCTTC. The rearrangement links TRBV6-4 to TRBJ2-1; tentatively, D is TRBD2 (6 bases). Trimming removed 4 bases from V and 6 bases from J, with 10 bases in between. CDR3 size: 13 residues. Germline V gene sequence: CDR1 MRHNA, CDR2 SNTAGT.

The J gene is TRBJ1-3, the V gene TRBV30; TRBD1 is a possible D gene (5 bases). V was trimmed by 2 bases and J by 4 bases, leaving 6 bases between them. This CDR3 has 12 residues. CDR1 and CDR2 (germline): GTSNPN, SVGIG (reference sequence). The chain's CDR3 is CAWSKGGNTIYF. The CDR3 DNA is TGTGCCTGGAGTAAGGGGGGAAACACCATATATTTT.

Details on this clone: A read error may explain this, as a much larger clone is one base away. For the CDR3, the DNA is TGTGCCAGCAGTGAAGGGGCTAGCGGGAGCAATGAGCAGTTCTTC. It is translated as CASSEGASGSNEQFF. V is TRBV6-1 and J is TRBJ2-1; 10 nucleotides align to TRBD2. V shed 1 base, J shed 6 bases, and the junction held 3 bases outside the gene matches. Germline CDR1 and CDR2: MNHNS and SASEGT. The CDR3 extends over 15 amino acids.

The CDR3 is CASSTSGGLRSEAFF. The CDR3 bases are TGTGCCAGTAGTACTTCAGGGGGGTTGAGGTCTGAAGCTTTCTTT. V gene TRBV19 combines with J gene TRBJ1-1; 7 nucleotides match TRBD1. V dropped 4 bases and J dropped 6; count of bases not matched to a gene: 11. The germline CDR1 and CDR2 sequences are LNHDA and SQIVND (reference sequence). The CDR3 runs 15 residues.

The rearrangement links TRBV7-9 to TRBJ2-7; TRBD1 agrees at 7 bases. There are 14 residues in the CDR3. CDR1 SEHNR and CDR2 FQNEAQ come from the germline V gene (reference sequence). J was trimmed by 3 bases and V by 5 bases; bases with no gene match: 7. CDR3 DNA: TGTGCCAGCAGCCCCCGGGACAGTAACTACGAGCAGTACTTC. It is translated as CASSPRDSNYEQYF.

The chain joins TRBV20-1 to TRBJ2-7, with 12 bases aligning to TRBD1. CDR3 length: 11 residues. V shed 6 bases, J shed 11 bases, and the junction held 5 bases outside the gene matches. Germline V lookup: CDR1 DFQATT, CDR2 SNEGSKA (reference sequence). DNA for the CDR3: TGCAGTGCCGGGACAGGGGGCGCAGAGTACTTC. It specifies CSAGTGGAEYF.

The genes are TRBV19 and TRBJ2-1, with 12 nucleotides matching TRBD2. V lost 4 bases to trimming and J lost 7 bases; unmatched junction nucleotides: 5. The CDR3 spans 15 residues. Germline V CDR1 and CDR2: LNHDA, SQIVND (reference sequence). CDR3 coding DNA: TGTGCCAGTAGTACCCGGACTAGCGGGATTAATGAGCAGTTCTTC. This gives the protein CASSTRTSGINEQFF. Drawing the rest from reference TRBV19 and TRBJ2-1, the complete variable domain is DGGITQSPKYLFRKEGQNVTLSCEQNLNHDAMYWYRQDPGQGLRLIYYSQIVNDFQKGDIAEGYSVSREKKESFPLTVTSAQKNPTAFYLCASSTRTSGINEQFFGPGTRLTVL.

In its sample, this clone was seen once. The chain couples TRBV19 to TRBJ2-1; TRBD2 matches 9 bases. The CDR3 has 16 residues. The V gene's germline CDR1 is LNHDA and CDR2 SQIVND (reference sequence). The junction had 7 bases not matched to a gene; V was cut back by 5 bases and J by 2 bases. This CDR3 is CASSLLAGVAYNEQFF. The CDR3 nucleotides are TGTGCCAGTAGTTTGTTAGCGGGAGTTGCCTACAATGAGCAGTTCTTC.

V and J are TRBV28 and TRBJ2-5; D gene unclear. The V end was cut by 6 bases, the J end by 0 bases, with 17 bases between. Germline V lookup: CDR1 MDHEN, CDR2 SYDVKM. CDR3 length: 16 residues. The CDR3 region has the DNA TGTGCCAGCAGCCCTGCCTCGGCGGTGTACCAAGAGACCCAGTACTTC. This sequence encodes CASSPASAVYQETQYF.

The chain recombines TRBV6-1 with TRBJ1-5; 7 bases fit TRBD1. V shed 6 bases, J shed 6 bases, and the junction held 11 bases outside the gene matches. Germline CDR1 reads MNHNS; CDR2 reads SASEGT. This CDR3 contains 15 residues. Here the CDR3 DNA reads TGTGCCAGCAGACCGTCACAGGGGACCCTTCAGCCCCAGCATTTT. It is translated as CASRPSQGTLQPQHF.

The chain carries TRBV19 and TRBJ2-7; 11 nucleotides match TRBD2. Germline values: CDR1 LNHDA, CDR2 SQIVND (reference sequence). There are 16 residues in the CDR3. V gave up 8 bases and J gave up 1 base; unmatched junction bases: 10. This CDR3 is CASSLLAGGSSYEQYF. CDR3 DNA: TGTGCCAGTTCTCTATTAGCGGGAGGGAGTTCCTACGAGCAGTACTTC.

V is TRBV15 and J is TRBJ1-2, with D perhaps TRBD1 (5 bases). Per the germline V gene, CDR1 is LNHNV and CDR2 is YYDKDF (reference sequence). V shed 1 base and J shed 0 bases, with 12 bases lying between them. The length of the CDR3 is 16 residues. The CDR3 loop reads CATSRVGGATNYGYTF. The CDR3 region has the DNA TGTGCCACCAGCAGAGTAGGCGGGGCCACTAACTATGGCTACACCTTC.

The chain joins TRBV7-9 to TRBJ1-1; D is possibly TRBD1 (6 bases). CDR1 is SEHNR and CDR2 is FQNEAQ in the germline V gene (reference sequence). V dropped 5 bases and J dropped 5 bases, with 15 bases sitting between them. There are 14 residues in the CDR3. The CDR3 sequence is CASSEPGVRTEAFF. The CDR3 coding sequence is TGTGCCAGCAGCGAACCAGGGGTACGGACTGAAGCTTTCTTT.

The chain links TRBV6-1 to TRBJ2-5; perhaps TRBD2 as D (6 bases). The J call may be in error: the DNA end matches TRBJ2-7 better. The germline V gene has CDR1 MNHNS and CDR2 SASEGT. The CDR3 runs to 15 residues. The CDR3 coding sequence is TGTGCCAGCAGTGAGTTAGGCGGGGACTCCTACGAGCAGTACTTC. Translated, it gives CASSELGGDSYEQYF.